This T cell receptor beta chain was sequenced during a study of cytomegalovirus exposure and HLA in healthy donors. Overall study findings and caveats: Specific recognition of CMV antigens was confirmed in vitro for a few chains (all CMV-associated).

TCRdb keeps only in-frame clones here, not all; method: immunoSEQ multiplex PCR. Of some 240,000 clones listed, around 78% were seen once; the top ten hold around 5.5%. This clone was detected only a few times. Its antigen is unidentified. The CDR3 runs to 14 residues. Germline V gene data show CDR1 as LNHDA and CDR2 as SQIVND (reference sequence). Deletions cut 0 bases from V and 4 bases from J, with 9 bases between. Source material: PBMCs. The chain links TRBV19 to TRBJ1-2; D gene uncertain. The TCR was taken from a woman aged 18-29 years in good health and CMV-seronegative. The CDR3 sequence: CASSIEVRTYGYTF. Here the CDR3 DNA reads TGTGCCAGTAGTATAGAAGTCAGAACCTATGGCTACACCTTC.